One and the same sample provided the 28 T cell receptor beta chains below, sequenced in a study of blood T cells in healthy people across ages. Sample-barcoded 5' priming and a J-beta primer mix drove a second PCR of roughly 6 to 12 cycles. MiXCR, run by TCRdb on the 5' RACE reads, gives a single entry per CDR3 protein. The sample gives about 800,000 distinct CDR3 sequences, around 25% of which show up once; under 4.5% is in the top ten. The data also belong to a second study, concerning T cells of mothers and their children.

Sequenced sample: blood. Receptors originate from a boy aged 10-17 years in good health.

This chain links TRBV29-1 with TRBJ2-5, with 9 bases matching TRBD1. The DNA end lines up better with TRBJ2-7; the J call may be wrong. Germline V gene lookup returns CDR1 SQVTM and CDR2 ANQGSEA. The CDR3 covers 14 residues. CDR3 bases: TGCAGCGTTGAATTGGGACAGGGAGCCTACGAGCAGTACTTC. Its translation is CSVELGQGAYEQYF.

This clonotype occurred a few times. The rearrangement joins TRBV19 to TRBJ2-5, with D hard to call. V was shortened by 7 bases and J by 4 bases, with 13 bases between the two germline ends. Looked up from germline, CDR1 is LNHDA and CDR2 is SQIVND (reference sequence). The length of the CDR3 is 13 residues. CDR3 amino acids: CASTPPGRETQYF. The DNA of the CDR3 is TGTGCCAGTACGCCGCCAGGTAGAGAGACCCAGTACTTC.

This CDR3 reads CSANRQSNQPQHF. The CDR3 nucleotides are TGCAGTGCTAACAGACAGAGCAATCAGCCCCAGCATTTT. The chain links TRBV20-1 to TRBJ1-5; possible D gene TRBD1, 5 bases. Germline assignment: CDR1 DFQATT and CDR2 SNEGSKA (reference sequence). V lost 4 bases to trimming and J lost 1 base, with 8 bases between them. CDR3 length equals 13 residues.

The chain carries TRBV7-2 and TRBJ2-3; D is uncertain. CDR1 and CDR2 (germline): SGHTA, FQGNSA. Trimming stripped 6 bases from V and 10 bases from J, with 11 bases between. The CDR3 is 11 residues long. The CDR3 bases are TGTGCCAGCAGAAACATCGACGCGCAGTATTTT. Translation gives CASRNIDAQYF.

This sequence joins TRBV20-1 and TRBJ1-1; D ambiguous. The CDR3 extends over 13 amino acids. Germline CDR1 reads DFQATT; CDR2 reads SNEGSKA (reference sequence). Trimming stripped 6 bases from V and 1 base from J, with 12 bases between. The CDR3 sequence: CSAPGPENTEAFF. Written as DNA, the CDR3 is TGCAGTGCCCCAGGCCCGGAGAACACTGAAGCTTTCTTT.

This clonotype occurred a few times. The genes are TRBV7-3 and TRBJ2-1; 7 bases agree with TRBD2. Germline CDR1 is SGHTA and CDR2 is FQGTGA. The CDR3 has 16 amino acids. The ends lost 5 bases at V and 1 base at J; junction bases unmatched: 8. The CDR3 sequence is CASSIDLAVSYNEQFF. CDR3 coding DNA: TGTGCCAGCAGCATCGATCTAGCGGTGTCCTACAATGAGCAGTTCTTC.

The table lists this clonotype with a few counts. V gene TRBV7-2 combines with J gene TRBJ1-2; no clear D. The CDR3 has 12 amino acids. The V gene lost 7 bases and the J gene lost 4 bases, with 10 bases spanning the gap. Per the germline V gene, CDR1 is SGHTA and CDR2 is FQGNSA. CDR3 sequence: CASTNLIYGYTF. CDR3 bases: TGTGCCAGCACCAACCTCATCTATGGCTACACCTTC.

This clonotype was detected only a few times. V is TRBV7-2 and J is TRBJ1-4, with D perhaps matching TRBD1 (6 bases). This CDR3 has 15 amino acids. Germline V CDR1 and CDR2: SGHTA, FQGNSA. V was trimmed by 1 base and J by 4 bases, leaving 10 bases between them. CDR3 region: CASSLGQVDNEKLFF. DNA of the CDR3: TGTGCCAGCAGCTTAGGACAGGTTGATAATGAAAAACTGTTTTTT.

This clonotype appeared a few times. The chain combines TRBV7-3 with TRBJ2-5; 8 bases are a match to TRBD2. Near its end, the DNA agrees better with TRBJ2-7, so the J call may be wrong. This CDR3 region has 15 residues. The germline gives CDR1 SGHTA, CDR2 FQGTGA. The CDR3: CASSLEAGAVYEQYF. Here the CDR3 DNA reads TGTGCCAGCAGCTTAGAAGCGGGAGCGGTCTACGAGCAGTACTTC.

This clonotype was detected only a few times. The chain uses TRBV28 and TRBJ2-1, with 13 bases fitting TRBD2. There are 18 residues in the CDR3. The germline CDR1 and CDR2 sequences are MDHEN and SYDVKM. Germline trimming cut 5 bases from V and 2 bases from J; bases unmatched to any gene: 9. The CDR3 loop is CASSQTSGRTGAYNEQFF. The CDR3 DNA is TGTGCCAGCAGTCAGACTAGCGGGAGGACCGGGGCCTACAATGAGCAGTTCTTC.

In this sample, this clonotype turned up a few times. V and J are TRBV15 and TRBJ2-7; 8 bases fit TRBD2. The length of the CDR3 is 15 residues. V gave up 1 base and J gave up 0 bases; unmatched junction bases: 2. Germline loops: CDR1 LNHNV, CDR2 YYDKDF (reference sequence). The CDR3 coding sequence is TGTGCCACCAGCAGAGGCGGGGGGCCCTCCTACGAGCAGTACTTC. Protein sequence: CATSRGGGPSYEQYF.

The J gene is TRBJ2-4, the V gene TRBV28; either TRBD1 or TRBD2 may fit D (6 bases each). Germline V gene sequence: CDR1 MDHEN, CDR2 SYDVKM. The germline V and J ends were trimmed by 2 bases and 7 bases, with 12 bases remaining between them. The length of the CDR3 is 14 residues. The CDR3 is CASSLREGGNIQYF. Written as DNA, the CDR3 is TGTGCCAGCAGTTTAAGGGAAGGGGGGAACATTCAGTACTTC.

This clonotype turned up a few times. The chain carries TRBV6-1 and TRBJ1-4; D is uncertain. Germline V gene lookup returns CDR1 MNHNS and CDR2 SASEGT. Trimming took 6 bases from V and 0 from J, leaving 17 bases between them. The CDR3 consists of 17 residues. CDR3 bases: TGTGCCAGCAGCCCGGGCTGGGCATTTGCAACTAATGAAAAACTGTTTTTT. This gives the protein CASSPGWAFATNEKLFF.

This clonotype was picked up a small number of times. The genes are TRBV29-1 and TRBJ2-6; no clear D gene. The CDR3 runs to 14 residues. CDR1 and CDR2 from the germline V gene are SQVTM and ANQGSEA. Trimming left V 3 bases short and J 0 bases short, with 6 bases between. Here the CDR3 reads CSVENFSGANVLTF. CDR3 coding DNA: TGCAGCGTTGAGAACTTCTCTGGGGCCAACGTCCTGACTTTC.

This chain uses TRBV4-3 with TRBJ1-2; D possibly corresponds to TRBD1 (5 bases). Trimming cost V 1 base and J 7 bases, with 10 bases left between them. The V gene's germline CDR1 is LGHNA and CDR2 YSLEER. The CDR3 is 13 residues long. The chain's CDR3 is CASSQVRGSGYTF. The CDR3 DNA follows: TGCGCCAGCAGCCAAGTGAGGGGCTCTGGCTACACCTTC.

This clonotype was observed a few times. The CDR3 reads CATSRDRGGLAGGPREQYF. For the CDR3, the DNA is TGTGCCACCAGCAGAGATAGGGGTGGACTAGCGGGAGGGCCGCGGGAGCAGTACTTC. The chain combines TRBV15 with TRBJ2-7, with TRBD2 matching 15 bases. Germline V gives CDR1 LNHNV, CDR2 YYDKDF (reference sequence). V shed 0 bases, J shed 7 bases, and the junction held 13 bases outside the gene matches. This CDR3 comprises 19 residues.

This clonotype was detected only a few times. The gene calls are TRBV4-1 and TRBJ2-7, with TRBD2 identical over 7 bases. After removal of 6 bases from V and 1 base from J, the junction contained 15 bases not matched to a gene. This CDR3 region has 17 residues. CDR1 and CDR2 from the germline V gene are MGHRA and YSYEKL. Here the CDR3 DNA reads TGCGCCAGCAGTAGGTTGGGGGAGGGCCGGCCATCCTACGAGCAGTACTTC. Translated: CASSRLGEGRPSYEQYF.

This clonotype was detected once. The chain is built from TRBV19 and TRBJ1-5; D unresolved. With 1 base removed from V and 6 bases from J, the gap between germline ends came to 10 bases. This CDR3 spans 14 amino acids. CDR1 and CDR2 (germline): LNHDA, SQIVND (reference sequence). Here the CDR3 reads CASSIGGAGQPQHF. Here the CDR3 DNA reads TGTGCCAGTAGTATAGGAGGCGCGGGTCAGCCCCAGCATTTT.

The chain joins TRBV29-1 to TRBJ2-7, with D perhaps matching TRBD1 (5 bases). The germline V gene has CDR1 SQVTM and CDR2 ANQGSEA. V was shortened by 4 bases and J by 3 bases, with 16 bases between the two germline ends. The CDR3 extends over 14 amino acids. CDR3 coding DNA: TGCAGCGTTGTTGTCCAGGGCAGGGACTACGAGCAGTACTTC. The encoded protein is CSVVVQGRDYEQYF.

The chain carries TRBV20-1 and TRBJ2-3; TRBD2 aligns across 8 bases. The ends lost 5 bases at V and 2 bases at J; junction bases unmatched: 12. The CDR3 covers 16 residues. CDR1 is DFQATT, CDR2 SNEGSKA, per germline (reference sequence). CDR3 DNA sequence: TGCAGTGCTCCCGCGAGGCTAGCGGGCTCCACAGATACGCAGTATTTT. Its protein is CSAPARLAGSTDTQYF.

The V gene is TRBV7-9, the J gene TRBJ2-7, with D perhaps assigned TRBD1 or TRBD2 (5 bases each). Judging by the DNA end, TRBJ2-1 fits better; the J call may be wrong. This CDR3 comprises 13 residues. Germline CDR1 SEHNR, CDR2 FQNEAQ (reference sequence). The CDR3 here is CASSLGVVNEQFF. The CDR3 nucleotides read TGTGCCAGCAGCTTGGGGGTAGTCAATGAGCAGTTCTTC.

This clonotype was seen only a few times. This chain links TRBV5-1 with TRBJ2-7; D not certain. Trimming removed 0 bases at V and 6 bases at J, with 10 bases between. The germline V gene has CDR1 SGHRS and CDR2 YFSETQ. CDR3 length: 13 amino acids. CDR3 region: CASSLAGPAEQYF. The CDR3 DNA reads as TGCGCCAGCAGCTTGGCCGGTCCTGCCGAGCAGTACTTC. Supplemented by reference TRBV5-1 and TRBJ2-7, the full variable domain reads KAGVTQTPRYLIKTRGQQVTLSCSPISGHRSVSWYQQTPGQGLQFLFEYFSETQRNKGNFPGRFSGRQFSNSRSEMNVSTLELGDSALYLCASSLAGPAEQYFGPGTRLTVT.

The rearrangement uses TRBV3-1 and TRBJ2-5; D remains ambiguous. The DNA end favors TRBJ2-7, so the J call may be wrong. The CDR3 is 11 residues long. The germline V gene has CDR1 LGHDT and CDR2 YNNKEL (reference sequence). CDR3 sequence (DNA): TGTGCCAGCAGCCAAGATTTCGAGCAGTACTTC. It codes for CASSQDFEQYF.

V and J are TRBV9 and TRBJ2-1; no clear D. Germline lookup yields CDR1 SGDLS and CDR2 YYNGEE. There are 18 residues in the CDR3. V was trimmed by 0 bases and J by 0 bases, leaving 16 bases between them. As DNA, the CDR3 is TGTGCCAGCAGCGTAGCCTCGATCGGGCTAAGCTCCTACAATGAGCAGTTCTTC. Residues: CASSVASIGLSSYNEQFF.

Turning to this clonotype: A much larger clone differs by one base, so this may be a read error. The CDR3 region is CSVEGIIGTGATYKQYF. DNA of the CDR3: TGCAGCGTTGAAGGAATTATCGGGACAGGGGCGACCTACAAGCAGTACTTC. The chain has TRBV29-1 and TRBJ2-7; 10 nucleotides line up with TRBD1. This CDR3 has 17 residues. CDR1 SQVTM and CDR2 ANQGSEA come from the germline V gene.

This clonotype occurred a few times. The chain is built from TRBV5-5 and TRBJ2-1, with D possibly TRBD2 on 6 matching bases. Trimming took off 1 base at V and 14 bases at J, with 13 bases between the two ends. CDR3 length: 12 residues. Germline lookup yields CDR1 SGHKS and CDR2 YYEKEE (reference sequence). DNA for the CDR3: TGTGCCAGCAGCTTGAGATTAGCGGCTAAGTTCTTC. Amino acid sequence: CASSLRLAAKFF.

The rearrangement uses TRBV7-9 and TRBJ2-5; unclear D gene. CDR3 length: 12 residues. Germline V gene lookup returns CDR1 SEHNR and CDR2 FQNEAQ (reference sequence). V was trimmed by 8 bases and J by 13 bases, leaving 20 bases between them. For the CDR3, the DNA is TGTGCCAGCGCTGGCAGGTGGACCGAGCGGTACTTC. Its protein is CASAGRWTERYF.

This clonotype was observed a few times. This chain joins TRBV10-3 and TRBJ2-5; D is uncertain. The DNA end favors TRBJ2-1, so the J call may be wrong. This CDR3 is built from 13 residues. Germline V gives CDR1 ENHRY, CDR2 SYGVKD. The CDR3: CAISEDLYNEQFF. The DNA of the CDR3 is TGTGCCATCAGTGAGGACCTGTACAATGAGCAGTTCTTC.